This is a list of T cell receptor beta chains from one sample in a study of blood T cell repertoires in COVID-19. Assay: immunoSEQ multiplex PCR; the TCRdb copy retains only in-frame clones and omits some. The sample yields a few hundred thousand clones, 83% seen once. The sequenced material came from peripheral blood. These receptors were taken from a young woman with COVID-19, enrolled during active disease. CDR3s include the opening cysteine and the closing phenylalanine or tryptophan. The D gene is left open where the match is weak. Part of the rows lack a size; the others show once, few, many or a class for expanded clones.

D	size	V	J	CDR3	DNA
NA	NA	TRBV4-3	TRBJ2-7	CASSQDSLATEQYF	TGCGCCAGCAGCCAAGATAGCCTAGCCACCGAGCAGTACTTC
NA	NA	TRBV3-1/TRBV3-2	TRBJ2-3	CASKQRDTQYF	TGTGCCAGCAAACAAAGAGATACGCAGTATTTT
NA	NA	TRBV5-1	TRBJ2-6	CASSLMSVSGANVLTF	TGCGCCAGCAGCTTGATGTCGGTCTCTGGGGCCAACGTCCTGACTTTC
TRBD1	many	TRBV6-6	TRBJ2-7	CASSPKGGQGDEQYF	TGTGCCAGCAGCCCAAAGGGGGGACAGGGGGACGAGCAGTACTTC
NA	NA	TRBV7-9	TRBJ2-1	CASSFQRLALDEQFF	TGTGCCAGCAGCTTTCAACGTTTGGCTCTAGATGAGCAGTTCTTC
TRBD2	NA	TRBV18	TRBJ2-7	CASSPGRSSYEQYF	TGTGCCAGCTCACCCGGGAGGAGCTCCTACGAGCAGTACTTC
NA	NA	TRBV5-1	TRBJ2-4	CASSKQGTAKNIQYF	TGCGCCAGCAGCAAACAGGGCACGGCCAAAAACATTCAGTACTTC
NA	NA	TRBV1	TRBJ2-1	CTSSQDGRGGSNYNEQFF	TGCACCAGCAGCCAAGACGGGCGGGGGGGCTCTAACTACAATGAGCAGTTCTTC
TRBD2	NA	TRBV7-9	TRBJ2-1	CASSSTSGDNEQFF	TGTGCCAGCAGCTCGACTAGCGGGGACAATGAGCAGTTCTTC
NA	NA	TRBV5-1	TRBJ2-1	CASSLEGGGYNEQFF	TGCGCCAGCAGCTTGGAAGGAGGTGGTTACAATGAGCAGTTCTTC
NA	NA	TRBV19	TRBJ1-4	CASSSTATNEKLFF	TGTGCCAGTAGTTCCACAGCAACTAATGAAAAACTGTTTTTT
NA	NA	TRBV30	TRBJ2-7	CAWSVLPQREQYF	TGTGCCTGGAGTGTACTCCCCCAACGGGAGCAGTACTTC
NA	NA	TRBV27	TRBJ1-2	CASSFEGGGGYTF	TGTGCCAGCAGTTTCGAGGGGGGGGGTGGCTACACCTTC
TRBD2	NA	TRBV7-9	TRBJ2-1	CASSPRLAAGYNEQFF	TGTGCCAGCAGCCCTCGACTAGCGGCCGGCTACAATGAGCAGTTCTTC
NA	few	TRBV5-1	TRBJ1-2	CASSLLPGTSNYGYTF	TGCGCCAGCAGCCTGCTGCCTGGGACTTCTAACTATGGCTACACCTTC
TRBD1	NA	TRBV10-3	TRBJ2-6	CAISGGDRGSGANVLTF	TGTGCCATCAGTGGAGGGGACAGGGGCTCTGGGGCCAACGTCCTGACTTTC
TRBD1	NA	TRBV30	TRBJ1-1	CASLTGARGTEAFF	TGTGCCTCCCTGACAGGGGCTAGGGGCACTGAAGCTTTCTTT
TRBD2	NA	TRBV2	TRBJ2-1	CASSTRLGTSGRERAYNEQFF	TGTGCCAGCAGTACGCGACTCGGGACTAGCGGGAGAGAGAGAGCCTACAATGAGCAGTTCTTC
NA	NA	TRBV12-3/TRBV12-4	TRBJ1-1	CASSKRRGAFF	TGTGCCAGCAGTAAAAGGAGGGGAGCTTTCTTT
NA	NA	TRBV20-1	TRBJ2-3	CSAAGTDTQYF	TGCAGTGCTGCGGGCACAGATACGCAGTATTTT
TRBD2	NA	TRBV7-7	TRBJ2-5	CASSLVIAGGDSGETQYF	TGTGCCAGCAGCTTAGTGATAGCGGGAGGGGATTCGGGGGAGACCCAGTACTTC
NA	NA	TRBV7-8	TRBJ2-1	CASSQGLNSYNEQFF	TGTGCCAGCAGCCAGGGACTTAACTCCTACAATGAGCAGTTCTTC
NA	NA	TRBV7-9	TRBJ1-1	CASSLQGPRDTEAFF	TGTGCCAGCAGCTTACAGGGGCCGCGGGACACTGAAGCTTTCTTT
NA	NA	TRBV10-3	TRBJ1-1	CAINQSLIQGWAEAFF	TGTGCCATCAATCAATCGCTAATACAGGGTTGGGCTGAAGCTTTCTTT
TRBD2	NA	TRBV27	TRBJ2-1	CASSLGGRSEQFF	TGTGCCAGCAGTTTAGGCGGGAGGAGTGAGCAGTTCTTC
NA	NA	TRBV18	TRBJ2-5	CASSPELLRVEETQYF	TGTGCCAGCTCACCAGAATTGTTGAGGGTCGAGGAGACCCAGTACTTC
NA	few	TRBV7-2	TRBJ1-1	CASSPSQAPNTEAFF	TGTGCCAGCAGCCCCTCTCAGGCGCCGAACACTGAAGCTTTCTTT
NA	NA	TRBV27	TRBJ1-1	CASSLGGADEAFF	TGTGCCAGCAGTTTAGGCGGGGCCGATGAAGCTTTCTTT
NA	NA	TRBV30	TRBJ2-7	CAWSRGEQYF	TGTGCCTGGAGTAGGGGGGAGCAGTACTTC
NA	NA	TRBV28	TRBJ2-7	CASSRINFRLPTVSYEQYF	TGTGCCAGCAGTAGGATCAATTTCAGGTTGCCTACCGTCTCCTACGAGCAGTACTTC
NA	NA	TRBV3-1/TRBV3-2	TRBJ2-7	CASSHPSTYEQYF	TGTGCCAGCAGCCACCCGAGTACCTACGAGCAGTACTTC
NA	few	TRBV5-1	TRBJ2-2	CASSLVSGRAGELFF	TGCGCCAGCAGCTTGGTTTCCGGGCGGGCCGGGGAGCTGTTTTTT
TRBD2	NA	TRBV9	TRBJ2-1	CASSLPRGDNEQFF	TGTGCCAGCAGCCTACCGCGGGGGGACAATGAGCAGTTCTTC
TRBD1	NA	TRBV6-5	TRBJ1-4	CASFPSTGGGEKLFF	TGTGCCAGCTTCCCATCGACAGGGGGCGGTGAAAAACTGTTTTTT
TRBD1	NA	TRBV6-2/TRBV6-3	TRBJ2-2	CASSYFGQGGTGELFF	TGTGCCAGCAGTTACTTTGGACAGGGAGGAACCGGGGAGCTGTTTTTT
NA	few	TRBV6-5	TRBJ1-2	CASSPGQTNYGYTF	TGTGCCAGCAGCCCAGGACAGACGAACTATGGCTACACCTTC
NA	NA	TRBV20-1	TRBJ1-1	CSARVSAEAFF	TGCAGTGCTAGAGTCAGTGCCGAAGCTTTCTTT
TRBD1	NA	TRBV7-9	TRBJ1-1	CASSFLYDRGRTEAFF	TGTGCCAGCAGCTTTCTGTATGACAGGGGGAGGACTGAAGCTTTCTTT
TRBD1	few	TRBV7-9	TRBJ1-1	CASSIQGARSEAFF	TGTGCCAGCAGCATACAGGGGGCGCGTAGTGAAGCTTTCTTT
NA	NA	TRBV16	TRBJ1-1	CASSQFRGANTEAFF	TGTGCCAGCAGCCAATTTCGGGGGGCGAACACTGAAGCTTTCTTT
NA	NA	TRBV19	TRBJ2-3	CASSIVVSPRTDTQYF	TGTGCCAGTAGTATAGTAGTATCGCCGCGCACAGATACGCAGTATTTT
TRBD1	few	TRBV12-5	TRBJ1-2	CASGVDRGYDGYTF	TGTGCTAGTGGTGTCGACAGGGGGTATGATGGCTACACCTTC
NA	NA	TRBV5-4	TRBJ1-3	CASSLVGEAAGNTIYF	TGTGCCAGCAGCTTGGTAGGGGAGGCAGCTGGAAACACCATATATTTT
NA	NA	TRBV28	TRBJ1-1	CASSLSLNVGGAFF	TGTGCCAGCAGTTTGAGCCTTAATGTGGGGGGAGCTTTCTTT
NA	NA	TRBV10-3	TRBJ2-5	CAISVGEKETQYF	TGTGCCATCAGTGTAGGGGAAAAGGAGACCCAGTACTTC
NA	NA	TRBV9	TRBJ2-1	CASSVFNVGLGEQFF	TGTGCCAGCAGCGTTTTCAATGTGGGGCTGGGTGAGCAGTTCTTC
TRBD1	NA	TRBV19	TRBJ2-1	CASRQTGVGGSYNEQFF	TGTGCCAGTAGACAGACAGGGGTTGGCGGCTCCTACAATGAGCAGTTCTTC
NA	NA	TRBV19	TRBJ2-1	CASRSSTVDEQFF	TGTGCCAGCAGGTCTTCAACTGTAGATGAGCAGTTCTTC
NA	NA	TRBV4-3	TRBJ2-7	CASSLNRVGSYEQYF	TGCGCCAGCAGCCTCAACAGGGTAGGGTCCTACGAGCAGTACTTC
NA	NA	TRBV19	TRBJ1-2	CASSRAYGYTF	TGTGCCAGCTCCAGGGCCTATGGCTACACCTTC